This T cell receptor beta chain emerged from a study of cytomegalovirus exposure and HLA in healthy donors. To note about this clone: Its antigen remains unidentified.

The donors, nominally healthy at sampling, likely had unrecorded immune exposures. The CDR3 extends over 15 amino acids. Germline lookup yields CDR1 SGHKS and CDR2 YYEKEE (reference sequence). V was pared by 1 base and J by 5 bases, with 13 bases between. Broader study findings: Most subjects had HLA-A and HLA-B alleles reportedly predicted accurately by TCR beta sequences.

Primers included in the PCR were 60 Vbeta and 13 Jbeta primers. Libraries were prepared by immunoSEQ multiplex PCR; TCRdb keeps only in-frame clonotypes and omits some of them. The table includes hundreds of thousands of clones, about 80% detected once. Sample: PBMCs. This sequence originates from a woman aged 40 to 49 in good health and CMV-seronegative. The chain carries TRBV5-5 and TRBJ2-1; D might be TRBD2 (7 bases). The CDR3 reads CASSLLAGAHNEQFF. In DNA, the CDR3 is TGTGCCAGCAGCTTGTTGGCGGGGGCTCACAATGAGCAGTTCTTC.